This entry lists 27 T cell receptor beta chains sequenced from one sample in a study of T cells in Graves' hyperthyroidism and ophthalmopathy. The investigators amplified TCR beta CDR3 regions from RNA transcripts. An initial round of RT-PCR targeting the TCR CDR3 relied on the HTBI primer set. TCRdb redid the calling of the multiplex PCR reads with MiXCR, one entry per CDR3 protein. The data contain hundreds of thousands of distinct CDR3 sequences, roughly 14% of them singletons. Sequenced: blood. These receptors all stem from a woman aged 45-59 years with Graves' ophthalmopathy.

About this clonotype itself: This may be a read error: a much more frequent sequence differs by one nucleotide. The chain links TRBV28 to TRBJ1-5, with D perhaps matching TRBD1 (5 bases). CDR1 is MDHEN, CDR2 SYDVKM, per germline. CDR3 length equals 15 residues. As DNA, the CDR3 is TGTGCCAGCGGAAATCAACGGGGCGCAAATCAGCCCCTGCATTTT. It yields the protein CASGNQRGANQPLHF.

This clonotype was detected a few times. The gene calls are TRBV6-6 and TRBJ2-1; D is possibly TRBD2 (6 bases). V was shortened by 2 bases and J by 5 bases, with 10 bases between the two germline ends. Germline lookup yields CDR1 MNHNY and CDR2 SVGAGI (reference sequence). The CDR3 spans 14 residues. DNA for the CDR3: TGTGCCAGCAGTTACGGCGGAGGGAACAATGAGCAGTTCTTC. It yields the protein CASSYGGGNNEQFF.

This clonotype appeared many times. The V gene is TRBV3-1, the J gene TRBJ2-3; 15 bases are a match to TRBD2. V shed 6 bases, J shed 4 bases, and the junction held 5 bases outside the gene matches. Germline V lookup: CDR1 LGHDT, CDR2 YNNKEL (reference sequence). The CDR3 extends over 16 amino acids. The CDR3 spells CASSKGLAGGSDTQYF. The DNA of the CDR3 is TGTGCCAGCAGTAAAGGACTAGCGGGAGGGTCAGATACGCAGTATTTT.

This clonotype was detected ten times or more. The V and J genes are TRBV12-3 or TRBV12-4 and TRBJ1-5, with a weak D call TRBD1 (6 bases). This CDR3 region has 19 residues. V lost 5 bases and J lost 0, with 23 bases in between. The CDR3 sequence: CASSPSRGTGPYSNQPQHF. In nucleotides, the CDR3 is TGTGCCAGCAGTCCAAGCCGTGGTACAGGGCCATATAGCAATCAGCCCCAGCATTTT.

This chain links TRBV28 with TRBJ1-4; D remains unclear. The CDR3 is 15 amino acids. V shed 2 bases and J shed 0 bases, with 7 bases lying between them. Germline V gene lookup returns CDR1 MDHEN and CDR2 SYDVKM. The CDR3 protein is CASSLALATNEKLFF. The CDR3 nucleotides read TGTGCCAGCAGTTTAGCACTTGCAACTAATGAAAAACTGTTTTTT. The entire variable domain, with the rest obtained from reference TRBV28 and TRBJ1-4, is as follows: DVKVTQSSRYLVKRTGEKVFLECVQDMDHENMFWYRQDPGLGLRLIYFSYDVKMKEKGDIPEGYSVSREKKERFSLILESASTNQTSMYLCASSLALATNEKLFFGSGTQLSVL.

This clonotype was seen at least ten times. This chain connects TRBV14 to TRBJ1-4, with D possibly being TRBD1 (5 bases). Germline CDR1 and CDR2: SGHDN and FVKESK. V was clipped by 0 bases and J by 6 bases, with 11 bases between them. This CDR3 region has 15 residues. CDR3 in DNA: TGTGCCAGCAGCCAAGATCCCGGACACGATGAAAAACTGTTTTTT. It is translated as CASSQDPGHDEKLFF.

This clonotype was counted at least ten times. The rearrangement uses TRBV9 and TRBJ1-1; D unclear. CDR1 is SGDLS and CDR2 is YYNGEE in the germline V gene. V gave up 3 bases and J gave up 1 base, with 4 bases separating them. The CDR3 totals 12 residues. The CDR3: CASSAKNTEAFF. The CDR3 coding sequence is TGTGCCAGCAGCGCAAAGAACACTGAAGCTTTCTTT.

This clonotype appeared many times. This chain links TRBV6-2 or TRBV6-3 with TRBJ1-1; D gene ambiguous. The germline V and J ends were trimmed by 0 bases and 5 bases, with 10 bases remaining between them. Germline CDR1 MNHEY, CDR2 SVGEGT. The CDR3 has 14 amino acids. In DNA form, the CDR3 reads TGTGCCAGCAGTTACTCGGCCAGTGTGACTGAAGCTTTCTTT. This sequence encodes CASSYSASVTEAFF.

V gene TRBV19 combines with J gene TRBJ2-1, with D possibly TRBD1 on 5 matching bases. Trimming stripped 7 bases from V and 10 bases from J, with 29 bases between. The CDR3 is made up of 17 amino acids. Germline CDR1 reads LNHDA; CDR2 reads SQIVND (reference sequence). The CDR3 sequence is CASKQGLRLNKQNEQFF. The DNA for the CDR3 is TGTGCCAGTAAGCAGGGTCTTCGCCTCAACAAACAAAACGAGCAGTTCTTC.

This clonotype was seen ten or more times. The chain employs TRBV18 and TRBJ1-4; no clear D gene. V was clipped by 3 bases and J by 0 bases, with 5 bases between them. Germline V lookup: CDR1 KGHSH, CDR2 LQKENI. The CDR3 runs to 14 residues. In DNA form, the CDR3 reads TGTGCCAGCTCACCCCGAACAACTAATGAAAAACTGTTTTTT. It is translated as CASSPRTTNEKLFF.

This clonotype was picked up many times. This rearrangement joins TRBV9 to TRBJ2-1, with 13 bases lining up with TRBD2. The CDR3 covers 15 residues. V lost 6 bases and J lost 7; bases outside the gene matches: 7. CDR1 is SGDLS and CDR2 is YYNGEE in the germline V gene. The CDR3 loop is CASTRGTSGINEQFF. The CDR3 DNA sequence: TGTGCCAGCACCCGAGGGACTAGCGGGATTAATGAGCAGTTCTTC.

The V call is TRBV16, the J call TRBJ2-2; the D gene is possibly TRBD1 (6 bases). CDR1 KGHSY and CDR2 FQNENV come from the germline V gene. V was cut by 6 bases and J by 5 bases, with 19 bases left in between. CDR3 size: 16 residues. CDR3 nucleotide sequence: TGTGCCAGCAGTCGATACAGGGATTCGGGAACCGGGGAGCTGTTTTTT. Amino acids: CASSRYRDSGTGELFF.

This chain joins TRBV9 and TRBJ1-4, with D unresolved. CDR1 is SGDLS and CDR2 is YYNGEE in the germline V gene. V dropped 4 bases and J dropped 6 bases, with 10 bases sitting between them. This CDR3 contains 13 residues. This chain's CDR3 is CASSPYPYEKLFF. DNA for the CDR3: TGTGCCAGCAGCCCCTACCCCTATGAAAAACTGTTTTTT. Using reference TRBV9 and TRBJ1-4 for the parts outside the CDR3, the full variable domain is DSGVTQTPKHLITATGQRVTLRCSPRSGDLSVYWYQQSLDQGLQFLIQYYNGEERAKGNILERFSAQQFPDLHSELNLSSLELGDSALYFCASSPYPYEKLFFGSGTQLSVL.

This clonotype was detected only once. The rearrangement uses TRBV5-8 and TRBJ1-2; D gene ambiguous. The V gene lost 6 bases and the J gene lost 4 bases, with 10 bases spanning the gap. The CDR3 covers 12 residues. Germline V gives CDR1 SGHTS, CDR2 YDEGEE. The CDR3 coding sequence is TGTGCCAGCACTGCAGTATCCTATGGCTACACCTTC. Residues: CASTAVSYGYTF.

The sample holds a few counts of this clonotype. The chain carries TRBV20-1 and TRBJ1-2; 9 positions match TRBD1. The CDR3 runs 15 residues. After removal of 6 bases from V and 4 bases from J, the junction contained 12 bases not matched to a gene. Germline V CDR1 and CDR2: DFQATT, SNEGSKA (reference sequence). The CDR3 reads CSAPDRDREAYGYTF. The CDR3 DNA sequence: TGCAGTGCACCGGACCGGGACAGGGAGGCCTATGGCTACACCTTC.

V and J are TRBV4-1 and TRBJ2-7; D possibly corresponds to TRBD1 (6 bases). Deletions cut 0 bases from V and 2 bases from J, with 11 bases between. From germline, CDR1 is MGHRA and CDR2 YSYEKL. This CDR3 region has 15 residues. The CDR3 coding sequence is TGCGCCAGCAGCCAAGAGGTAACAGGGCCCTACGAGCAGTACTTC. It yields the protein CASSQEVTGPYEQYF.

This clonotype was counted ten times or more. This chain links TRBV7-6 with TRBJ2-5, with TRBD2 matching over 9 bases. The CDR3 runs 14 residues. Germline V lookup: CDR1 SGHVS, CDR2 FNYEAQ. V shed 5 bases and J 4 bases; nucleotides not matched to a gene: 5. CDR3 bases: TGTGCCAGCAGCAGCGGGGGGACTACAGAGACCCAGTACTTC. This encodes CASSSGGTTETQYF.

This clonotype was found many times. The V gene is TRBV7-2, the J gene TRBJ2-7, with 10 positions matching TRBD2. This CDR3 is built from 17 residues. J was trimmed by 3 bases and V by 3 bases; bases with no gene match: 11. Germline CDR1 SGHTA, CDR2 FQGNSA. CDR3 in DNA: TGTGCCAGCAGCTTTTTGGCTAGCGGGGGTAACCACTACGAGCAGTACTTC. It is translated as CASSFLASGGNHYEQYF.

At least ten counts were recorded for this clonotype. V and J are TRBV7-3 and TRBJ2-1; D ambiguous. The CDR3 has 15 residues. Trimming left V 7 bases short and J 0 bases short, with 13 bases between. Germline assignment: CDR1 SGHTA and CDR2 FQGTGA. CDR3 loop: CASTPRVSSYNEQFF. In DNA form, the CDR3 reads TGTGCCAGCACCCCCCGGGTTAGCTCCTACAATGAGCAGTTCTTC.

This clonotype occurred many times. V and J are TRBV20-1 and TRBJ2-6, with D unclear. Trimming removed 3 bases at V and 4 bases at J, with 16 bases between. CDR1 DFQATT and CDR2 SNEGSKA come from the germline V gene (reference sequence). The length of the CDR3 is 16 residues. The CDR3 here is CSASNLGLGGANVLTF. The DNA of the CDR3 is TGCAGTGCTAGTAACCTGGGCTTGGGGGGGGCCAACGTCCTGACTTTC.

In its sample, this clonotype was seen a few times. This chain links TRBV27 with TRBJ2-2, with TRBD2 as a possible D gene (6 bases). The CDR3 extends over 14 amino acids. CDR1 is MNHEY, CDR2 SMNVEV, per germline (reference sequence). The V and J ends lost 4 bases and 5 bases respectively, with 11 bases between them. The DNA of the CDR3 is TGTGCCAGCAGTTCCGGGACTCCGACCGGGGAGCTGTTTTTT. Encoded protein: CASSSGTPTGELFF.

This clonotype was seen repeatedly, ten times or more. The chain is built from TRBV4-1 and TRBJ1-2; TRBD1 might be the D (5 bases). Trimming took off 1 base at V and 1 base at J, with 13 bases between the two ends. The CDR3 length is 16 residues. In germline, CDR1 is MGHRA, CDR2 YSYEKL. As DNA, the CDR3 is TGCGCCAGCAGCCAAGGTCCGAGACAGTTTAACTATGGCTACACCTTC. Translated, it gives CASSQGPRQFNYGYTF.

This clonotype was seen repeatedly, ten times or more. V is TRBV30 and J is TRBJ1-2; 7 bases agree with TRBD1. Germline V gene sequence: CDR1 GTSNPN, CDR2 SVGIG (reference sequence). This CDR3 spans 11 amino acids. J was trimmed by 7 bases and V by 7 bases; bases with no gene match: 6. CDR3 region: CASTTGFGYTF. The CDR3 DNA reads TGTGCCTCAACGACAGGGTTTGGCTACACCTTC.

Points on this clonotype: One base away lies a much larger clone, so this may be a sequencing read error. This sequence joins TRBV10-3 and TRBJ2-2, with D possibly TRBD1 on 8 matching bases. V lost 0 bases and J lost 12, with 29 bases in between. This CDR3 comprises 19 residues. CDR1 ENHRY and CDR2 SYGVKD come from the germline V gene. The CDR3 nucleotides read TGTGCCATCAGTGAGTCGATCGCCGGGACAGGACCTTACGGGGGGAAGCTGTTTTTT. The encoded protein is CAISESIAGTGPYGGKLFF.

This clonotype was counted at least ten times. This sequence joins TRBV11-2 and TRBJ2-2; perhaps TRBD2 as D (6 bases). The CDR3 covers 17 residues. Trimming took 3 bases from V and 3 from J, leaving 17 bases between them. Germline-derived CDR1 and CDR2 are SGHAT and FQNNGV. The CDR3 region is CASSFHQTRDYTGELFF. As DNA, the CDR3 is TGTGCCAGCAGCTTCCATCAAACGCGGGACTACACCGGGGAGCTGTTTTTT.

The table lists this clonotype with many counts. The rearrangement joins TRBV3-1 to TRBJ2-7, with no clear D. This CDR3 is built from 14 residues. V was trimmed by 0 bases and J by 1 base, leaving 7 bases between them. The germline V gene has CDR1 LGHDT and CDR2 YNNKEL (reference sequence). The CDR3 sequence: CASSQETFSYEQYF. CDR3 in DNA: TGTGCCAGCAGCCAAGAGACTTTTTCCTACGAGCAGTACTTC.

In DNA form, the CDR3 reads TGCAGCGTCTCAGCGGGAGAGGGAGATACGCAGTATTTT. It codes for CSVSAGEGDTQYF. The chain carries TRBV29-1 and TRBJ2-3; 8 bases match TRBD2. Germline V gives CDR1 SQVTM, CDR2 ANQGSEA. This CDR3 is 13 amino acids long. V was clipped by 6 bases and J by 5 bases; unmatched bases: 7.